Here is one T cell receptor beta chain with its context. Its antigen is not identified. These data are taken from a study of cytomegalovirus exposure and HLA in healthy donors. At the level of the study: The platform used for the 120 validation repertoires matched that of the roughly 720 first-cohort repertoires, a later analysis reported.

The assay was immunoSEQ multiplex PCR, and TCRdb's table has in-frame clones only and misses some. The table records about 130,000 clones, nearly 90% of them present only once. Overall study findings and caveats: Rare TCR sequences dominated, though some public TCRs recurred in many donors. The classifier was said to identify cytomegalovirus status with high specificity and sensitivity. Subsequent analysis found a tendency for first-cohort TCR clusters to co-occur within the 90 to 150 validation repertoires.

This CDR3 comprises 13 residues. The germline CDR1 and CDR2 sequences are SGHRS and YFSETQ. With 4 bases removed from V and 6 bases from J, the gap between germline ends came to 10 bases. The sequenced material came from PBMCs. The V gene is TRBV5-1, the J gene TRBJ2-2, with D possibly TRBD2 on 5 matching bases. This receptor was identified in a woman younger than 30 in good health and CMV-seropositive. The CDR3 bases are TGCGCCAGCAGCGCCAAGGAGGCCGGGGAGCTGTTTTTT. It yields the protein CASSAKEAGELFF.